This is a list of T cell receptor beta chains from one sample in a study of blood T cell repertoires in COVID-19. Sequenced by immunoSEQ multiplex PCR; TCRdb stores in-frame clones only, minus some. The sample has about 190,000 clones, less than 80% seen once. Sequenced: peripheral blood. Receptors originate from a woman aged 50 to 65 with acute or convalescent COVID-19. Each CDR3 is given with its conserved first and last residue. A D gene is named only where the DNA matches it firmly.

V,D,J,CDR3
TRBV6-1,TRBD1,TRBJ1-1,CASSERVGGRTEAFF
TRBV7-2,TRBD2,TRBJ2-7,CASSLMILAASYEQYF
TRBV19,TRBD2,TRBJ2-1,CASSSRGGARNEQFF
TRBV11-2,-,TRBJ2-3,CASSLLGPRGDTQYF
TRBV5-4,-,TRBJ1-2,CASSLGGGTDGYTF
TRBV12-3/TRBV12-4,-,TRBJ2-2,CASRTNTGELFF
TRBV19,-,TRBJ1-1,CASTVGTVLNTEAFF
TRBV10-3,TRBD1,TRBJ1-5,CAIGQGYNQPQHF
TRBV19,TRBD2,TRBJ2-3,CASSSPSGSSTDTQYF
TRBV6-5,TRBD1,TRBJ1-1,CASSLTGQGTEAFF
TRBV10-2,-,TRBJ1-2,CASSESRASSRAYGYTF
TRBV27,-,TRBJ1-2,CASSDGGGYGYTF
TRBV19,TRBD1,TRBJ1-2,CASSPGQGRNYGYTF
TRBV27,TRBD1,TRBJ1-1,CASSSITGGRGTEAFF
TRBV6-5,-,TRBJ1-5,CASSSNSGQPQHF
TRBV9,TRBD2,TRBJ2-1,CASSVVSGGNNEQFF
TRBV7-2,TRBD1,TRBJ2-7,CASSSTQGAQYEQYF
TRBV5-1,-,TRBJ1-1,CASSLGWGQRTEAFF
TRBV7-2,-,TRBJ2-7,CASSLGLIYEQYF
TRBV7-2,-,TRBJ1-2,CASSLGGGKYGYTF
TRBV28,-,TRBJ1-1,CASNQGLNTEAFF
TRBV11-2,-,TRBJ2-5,CASSHGIADPRETQYF
TRBV21-1,-,TRBJ2-2,CASSRRGNTGELFF
TRBV7-6,TRBD2,TRBJ2-3,CASSLGRTSVSDTQYF
TRBV4-2,-,TRBJ1-2,CASSPPRGGFNYGYTF
TRBV24-1,TRBD1,TRBJ2-3,CATSDSGTAYTDTQYF
TRBV5-4,TRBD2,TRBJ2-7,CASSLGGLAGFEQYF
TRBV28,TRBD1,TRBJ1-1,CASSPTGGGTEAFF
TRBV20-1,TRBD1,TRBJ1-6,CSASWTGRAEASPLHF
TRBV19,-,TRBJ1-1,CASSAPDRRPEAFF
TRBV18,TRBD2,TRBJ2-2,CASSPSSGRTGELFF
TRBV27,TRBD2,TRBJ2-1,CASSGRLADYNEQFF
TRBV10-1,-,TRBJ2-2,CASSDRRGELFF
TRBV29-1,TRBD2,TRBJ2-3,CSVAGTSKTDTQYF
TRBV19,-,TRBJ1-5,CASSVDPGVNQPQHF
TRBV5-4,-,TRBJ2-7,CASSSSFGARYEQYF
TRBV6-1,-,TRBJ1-1,CASSEGRAAFF
TRBV5-5,-,TRBJ2-2,CASSLAGDTGELFF
TRBV27,TRBD1,TRBJ1-2,CASRSTGESYGYTF
TRBV28,TRBD2,TRBJ2-3,CASRPALAATTDTQYF
TRBV10-3,TRBD1,TRBJ1-2,CAISDMTGTQGYTF
TRBV28,-,TRBJ2-1,CASSLTVASYNEQFF
TRBV3-1/TRBV3-2,-,TRBJ2-7,CASSLGRWVYEQYF
TRBV19,-,TRBJ1-4,CASTRRGGEANEKLFF
TRBV7-2,-,TRBJ1-6,CASSLVGNSPLHF
TRBV12-5,TRBD1,TRBJ2-3,CASALTGGTDTQYF
TRBV18,TRBD1,TRBJ2-3,CASSPSQGQVDTQYF
TRBV5-8,TRBD1,TRBJ1-5,CASSRGQVNQPQHF
TRBV12-3/TRBV12-4,-,TRBJ1-1,CASSPLNTEAFF
TRBV10-3,-,TRBJ2-3,CAISVPDRRRSTDTQYF
TRBV30,TRBD1,TRBJ1-6,CAWRSDRGTSPLHF
TRBV6-5,TRBD2,TRBJ2-7,CASSYRGSGRVYEQYF
TRBV3-1/TRBV3-2,-,TRBJ1-3,CASRPQGKGGNTIYF
TRBV28,-,TRBJ2-7,CASRPFAGLSSYEQYF